This T cell receptor (beta chain) was sequenced for a study of blood T cell repertoires in COVID-19. The assay was immunoSEQ multiplex PCR, and TCRdb's table has in-frame clones only and misses some. The sample shows 150,000 to 200,000 clones, about 78% of them seen only once. Trimming took 8 bases from V and 4 from J, leaving 9 bases between them. Germline V gene lookup returns CDR1 SNHLY and CDR2 FYNNEI. This CDR3 contains 11 residues. This chain connects TRBV2 to TRBJ2-7, with D possibly TRBD1 on 5 matching bases. The sequenced sample consisted of PBMCs or T cells enriched from blood (not recorded which). The source of this sequence is a woman aged 50 to 60 who had recovered from COVID-19. CDR3 bases: TGTGCCAGCGACAGAATTTACGAGCAGTACTTC. It is translated as CASDRIYEQYF.